The text below deals with one T cell receptor beta chain. The sample is drawn from a study of T cells in Graves' hyperthyroidism and ophthalmopathy. Germline assignment: CDR1 LNHDA and CDR2 SQIVND (reference sequence). The CDR3 covers 16 residues. V shed 11 bases, J shed 5 bases, and the junction held 15 bases outside the gene matches. RNA transcripts were the template for amplifying TCR beta CDR3 regions. The TCR CDR3 first-round RT-PCR relied on the HTBI primer set. TCRdb called the multiplex PCR reads again in MiXCR, with one record for every CDR3 protein. The sample comprises roughly 570,000 distinct CDR3 sequences, 15% to 19% of which are singletons, and around 6.6% rests with the top ten.

This chain uses TRBV19 with TRBJ2-3, with 11 bases fitting TRBD2. The sequence was obtained from a woman aged 25 to 39 with Graves' hyperthyroidism. Sequencing was carried out using blood. This CDR3 is CASDSGRARFKDTQYF. The CDR3, as DNA: TGTGCCTCCGATAGCGGGAGGGCCCGGTTCAAAGATACGCAGTATTTT. The whole variable domain, filled in from reference TRBV19 and TRBJ2-3, reads DGGITQSPKYLFRKEGQNVTLSCEQNLNHDAMYWYRQDPGQGLRLIYYSQIVNDFQKGDIAEGYSVSREKKESFPLTVTSAQKNPTAFYLCASDSGRARFKDTQYFGPGTRLTVL.